The next 27 T cell receptor beta chains were all read from a single sample in a study of T cell responses to AZD1222 COVID-19 vaccine. The data were produced by immunoSEQ multiplex PCR, yet TCRdb's version contains in-frame clones alone and is incomplete. In the table there are some 120,000 clones, 85% to 90% of which are singletons. Sample: peripheral blood, taken on day 0 of AZD1222 vaccination. These TCRs come from an adult in good health.

The chain carries TRBV19 and TRBJ2-3; 10 bases are shared with TRBD2. The CDR3 loop spans 14 amino acids. Germline CDR1 and CDR2: LNHDA and SQIVND (reference sequence). V shed 10 bases, J shed 3 bases, and the junction held 7 bases outside the gene matches. CDR3 DNA sequence: TGTGCCACTAAGCGGGAGGGCCGGACAGATACGCAGTATTTT. This translates into CATKREGRTDTQYF.

The chain recombines TRBV9 with TRBJ2-1; D gene ambiguous. V lost 1 base and J 6 bases, leaving 8 bases between the germline ends. Germline CDR1 is SGDLS and CDR2 is YYNGEE. The CDR3 spans 13 residues. CDR3 nucleotides: TGTGCCAGCAGCGTAAATGGGTTCAATGAGCAGTTCTTC. This codes for CASSVNGFNEQFF.

The DNA for the CDR3 is TGTGCCAGCAGCTTCCAACAGGGGGGCTCCTACGAGCAGTACTTC. It yields the protein CASSFQQGGSYEQYF. The chain couples TRBV7-2 to TRBJ2-7; 8 bases are shared with TRBD1. V lost 3 bases and J lost 0; bases outside the gene matches: 4. The CDR3 is made up of 15 amino acids. Germline V gene lookup returns CDR1 SGHTA and CDR2 FQGNSA.

This clone was seen a single time. The chain employs TRBV28 and TRBJ1-1, with 7 bases that match TRBD1. This CDR3 contains 16 residues. The V and J ends lost 7 bases and 0 bases, in that order; junction bases with no gene match: 11. Germline V gene data show CDR1 as MDHEN and CDR2 as SYDVKM. The CDR3, as DNA: TGTGCCAGCATCCTCTCGGGACAGATCTTGAACACTGAAGCTTTCTTT. As protein: CASILSGQILNTEAFF.

This clone is a singleton in its sample. The chain carries TRBV12-3 or TRBV12-4 and TRBJ1-5; D not certain. Trimming left V 7 bases short and J 5 bases short, with 9 bases between. CDR3 length: 12 residues. The CDR3 reads CASTDGDQPQHF. The CDR3 bases are TGTGCCAGCACCGACGGGGATCAGCCCCAGCATTTT.

V gene TRBV7-2 combines with J gene TRBJ2-3, with no clear D. CDR3 size: 13 residues. Germline-derived CDR1 and CDR2 are SGHTA and FQGNSA. V lost 0 bases to trimming and J lost 4 bases, with 5 bases between them. The CDR3 nucleotides read TGTGCCAGCAGCTTAGCTAGACCAGATACGCAGTATTTT. The encoded protein is CASSLARPDTQYF.

The chain joins TRBV29-1 to TRBJ1-1; D remains ambiguous. Germline V CDR1 and CDR2: SQVTM, ANQGSEA. The CDR3 consists of 14 residues. The V and J ends lost 7 bases and 3 bases respectively, with 18 bases between them. The CDR3 sequence is CSALSIRSYTEAFF. Here the CDR3 DNA reads TGCAGCGCCTTGTCCATCAGGAGTTACACTGAAGCTTTCTTT.

The rearrangement joins TRBV6-5 to TRBJ2-7; D is unresolved. The CDR3 is 15 residues long. Germline lookup yields CDR1 MNHEY and CDR2 SVGAGI. With 0 bases removed from V and 2 bases from J, the gap between germline ends came to 11 bases. CDR3 protein: CASSYSATDPYEQYF. The CDR3 DNA reads as TGTGCCAGCAGTTACTCGGCTACCGACCCCTACGAGCAGTACTTC.

The chain uses TRBV5-1 and TRBJ2-7, with TRBD2 matching over 7 bases. The CDR3 has 14 amino acids. Unmatched junction bases numbered 6, after V lost 0 bases and J lost 6 bases. Looked up from germline, CDR1 is SGHRS and CDR2 is YFSETQ. In DNA form, the CDR3 reads TGCGCCAGCAGCTTGGTGTCCAGCGGGACCGAGCAGTACTTC. Translation: CASSLVSSGTEQYF.

The chain has TRBV28 and TRBJ1-1; D might be TRBD1 (6 bases). Germline V CDR1 and CDR2: MDHEN, SYDVKM. The V gene lost 3 bases and the J gene lost 10 bases, with 9 bases spanning the gap. This CDR3 is 11 amino acids long. The CDR3 coding sequence is TGTGCCAGCAGTTTGGGGGCAGCAGCTTTCTTT. It is translated as CASSLGAAAFF.

The chain is built from TRBV10-2 and TRBJ2-7; D perhaps matches TRBD1 (6 bases). The CDR3 length is 14 residues. Germline V gene sequence: CDR1 WSHSY, CDR2 SAAADI. V lost 3 bases and J lost 4, with 13 bases in between. The CDR3 spells CASSEQGPKYEQYF. The CDR3 coding sequence is TGCGCCAGCAGTGAACAGGGACCTAAATACGAGCAGTACTTC.

This chain joins TRBV9 and TRBJ1-3, with unresolved D. Trimming removed 2 bases from V and 0 bases from J, with 15 bases in between. The length of the CDR3 is 17 residues. Germline V gives CDR1 SGDLS, CDR2 YYNGEE. CDR3 region: CASSVGPQLSSGNTIYF. The DNA of the CDR3 is TGTGCCAGCAGCGTCGGACCCCAACTCAGCTCTGGAAACACCATATATTTT.

The V gene is TRBV6-2 or TRBV6-3, the J gene TRBJ2-3; unclear D gene. V was cut by 2 bases and J by 5 bases, with 5 bases left in between. This CDR3 spans 12 amino acids. Germline V CDR1 and CDR2: MNHEY, SVGEGT. The CDR3 sequence is CASSYVLDTQYF. For the CDR3, the DNA is TGTGCCAGCAGTTACGTATTAGATACGCAGTATTTT.

The genes are TRBV9 and TRBJ2-7; D is perhaps TRBD1 (6 bases). Trimming left V 3 bases short and J 12 bases short, with 13 bases between. Per germline, CDR1 SGDLS and CDR2 YYNGEE. This CDR3 comprises 11 residues. CDR3 protein: CASSAAGVLYF. DNA for the CDR3: TGTGCCAGCAGCGCCGCAGGGGTGTTGTACTTC.

V gene TRBV28 combines with J gene TRBJ2-7, with D perhaps matching TRBD1 (5 bases). V lost 5 bases and J 2 bases, leaving 10 bases between the germline ends. Germline CDR1 MDHEN, CDR2 SYDVKM. The CDR3 loop spans 13 amino acids. The CDR3 region has the DNA TGTGCCAGCAGTCTCAGGGAAGCCTACGAGCAGTACTTC. Translation: CASSLREAYEQYF.

This chain connects TRBV19 to TRBJ1-1; D is uncertain. This CDR3 comprises 12 residues. Germline V CDR1 and CDR2: LNHDA, SQIVND (reference sequence). Trimming removed 8 bases at V and 7 bases at J, with 14 bases between. CDR3 amino acids: CASLLSPSEAFF. For the CDR3, the DNA is TGTGCCAGTCTCTTATCTCCCAGTGAAGCTTTCTTT.

The chain joins TRBV4-3 to TRBJ1-4; tentatively, D is TRBD1 (5 bases). Trimming left V 8 bases short and J 8 bases short, with 12 bases between. The V gene's germline CDR1 is LGHNA and CDR2 YSLEER. This CDR3 comprises 12 residues. DNA of the CDR3: TGCGCCAGCTGGGGGTACGAAGAAAAACTGTTTTTT. Its protein product is CASWGYEEKLFF.

V usage is TRBV4-3 and J usage is TRBJ1-1; the D gene is possibly TRBD1 (6 bases). CDR1 and CDR2 from the germline V gene are LGHNA and YSLEER. The CDR3 length is 14 residues. V gave up 0 bases and J gave up 3 bases, with 8 bases separating them. The CDR3, as DNA: TGCGCCAGCAGCCAAGAGCCAGGGGACACTGAAGCTTTCTTT. It is translated as CASSQEPGDTEAFF.

The rearrangement uses TRBV4-1 and TRBJ2-2; TRBD2 might be the D (6 bases). This CDR3 contains 16 residues. Per the germline V gene, CDR1 is MGHRA and CDR2 is YSYEKL. Deletions cut 3 bases from V and 0 bases from J, with 11 bases between. CDR3 sequence (DNA): TGCGCCAGCAGCCAGACGGGACTTCCGAACACCGGGGAGCTGTTTTTT. Protein sequence: CASSQTGLPNTGELFF.

The rearrangement uses TRBV4-1 and TRBJ2-2; D possibly matches TRBD1 or TRBD2 (6 bases each). Trimming stripped 4 bases from V and 6 bases from J, with 15 bases between. The CDR3 is 15 residues long. Germline CDR1 is MGHRA and CDR2 is YSYEKL. CDR3 DNA: TGCGCCAGCAGCCTGATACAGGGAGGCCCCGGGGAGCTGTTTTTT. It yields the protein CASSLIQGGPGELFF.

The V and J genes are TRBV28 and TRBJ1-5; D is undetermined. Germline V gene data show CDR1 as MDHEN and CDR2 as SYDVKM. The CDR3 is 12 amino acids. Trimming left V 9 bases short and J 3 bases short, with 9 bases between. As DNA, the CDR3 is TGTGCCAGTACCGTCGCCAATCAGCCCCAGCATTTT. As protein: CASTVANQPQHF.

CDR3: CASLPGHNHPLGFF. In nucleotides, the CDR3 is TGTGCCAGCTTACCGGGTCATAATCACCCCCTAGGGTTCTTC. The chain carries TRBV7-2 and TRBJ2-1; D remains ambiguous. V gave up 8 bases and J gave up 15 bases, with 26 bases separating them. This CDR3 has 14 amino acids. CDR1 is SGHTA and CDR2 is FQGNSA in the germline V gene.

The chain is built from TRBV24-1 and TRBJ2-1, with TRBD2 matching 11 bases. The CDR3 runs to 17 residues. The V gene end was trimmed by 4 bases and the J gene end by 3 bases; junction bases not matched to a gene: 7. The germline gives CDR1 KGHDR, CDR2 SFDVKD. The CDR3 coding sequence is TGTGCCACCAGTGAACCACTAGCGGGAGACAGCTACAATGAGCAGTTCTTC. It specifies CATSEPLAGDSYNEQFF.

The CDR3 sequence: CSVLKEGFGNTEAFF. CDR3 coding DNA: TGCAGCGTCCTAAAGGAGGGGTTTGGGAACACTGAAGCTTTCTTT. The V call is TRBV29-1, the J call TRBJ1-1, with D perhaps TRBD1 (5 bases). CDR1 is SQVTM, CDR2 ANQGSEA, per germline. The CDR3 has 15 amino acids. V lost 6 bases, J lost 1 base, and 18 bases lay in between.

The genes are TRBV7-3 and TRBJ2-2, with D perhaps TRBD2 (5 bases). The V gene lost 5 bases and the J gene lost 7 bases, with 8 bases spanning the gap. CDR1 and CDR2 from the germline V gene are SGHTA and FQGTGA. The CDR3 is 12 residues long. CDR3: CASSLAHGELFF. The CDR3 DNA is TGTGCCAGCAGCCTAGCACACGGGGAGCTGTTTTTT.

The rearrangement links TRBV2 to TRBJ1-1; no clear D gene. The germline V gene encodes CDR1 SNHLY and CDR2 FYNNEI. The CDR3 runs to 13 residues. Deletions cut 4 bases from V and 4 bases from J, with 10 bases between. The CDR3 DNA reads as TGTGCCAGCAGTGCATCGAGGGTCACTGAAGCTTTCTTT. Protein product: CASSASRVTEAFF.

The chain carries TRBV4-3 and TRBJ1-1; D gene ambiguous. V gave up 0 bases and J gave up 1 base, with 9 bases separating them. Germline assignment: CDR1 LGHNA and CDR2 YSLEER. CDR3 length equals 15 residues. CDR3 coding DNA: TGCGCCAGCAGCCAAGATTTTACCAAGAACACTGAAGCTTTCTTT. Its protein product is CASSQDFTKNTEAFF.